The 7 T cell receptor beta chains below come from one sample, sequenced in a study of Ad26.COV2.S vaccination and SARS-CoV-2 variants. Noted treatment: roughly 18 received Ad26.COV2.S at low or high dose, single or two shots; about five received placebo; per-sample allocation not given. Sampling was done on day 63 after the first vaccine or placebo injection. Sequenced by immunoSEQ multiplex PCR; TCRdb stores in-frame clones only, minus some. The sample records about 440,000 clones, about nine tenths being singletons. Sequenced here: peripheral blood, sampled in a trial of Ad26.COV2.S vaccine versus placebo. These receptors were taken from a person between 18 and 60 years old who received the Ad26.COV2.S COVID-19 vaccine or a placebo.

The gene calls are TRBV9 and TRBJ1-4; 7 bases fit TRBD1. CDR1 and CDR2 from the germline V gene are SGDLS and YYNGEE. This CDR3 contains 16 residues. V shed 4 bases and J 4 bases; nucleotides not matched to a gene: 10. For the CDR3, the DNA is TGTGCCAGCAGCCCTGGGGGGGGACAGAATAATGAAAAACTGTTTTTT. This codes for CASSPGGGQNNEKLFF.

The chain employs TRBV10-2 and TRBJ2-5; D may be TRBD1 (6 bases). There are 13 residues in the CDR3. CDR1 WSHSY and CDR2 SAAADI come from the germline V gene. The ends were cut back, 4 bases at V and 3 bases at J, with 9 bases in the middle. The CDR3 loop is CASSVRGKETQYF. The CDR3 DNA reads as TGCGCCAGCAGTGTCAGGGGTAAAGAGACCCAGTACTTC.

J is TRBJ1-6 and V is TRBV27, with D perhaps TRBD1 (6 bases). Germline assignment: CDR1 MNHEY and CDR2 SMNVEV (reference sequence). V gave up 5 bases and J gave up 8 bases, with 19 bases separating them. This CDR3 is built from 16 residues. CDR3 nucleotides: TGTGCCAGCAGTCCTTGGGAACAGGGTCCGGATTCACCCCTCCACTTT. Its protein is CASSPWEQGPDSPLHF.

The chain is built from TRBV4-1 and TRBJ2-5; 11 nucleotides align to TRBD1. The CDR3 is 15 residues long. The germline V gene encodes CDR1 MGHRA and CDR2 YSYEKL. Germline trimming cut 4 bases from V and 5 bases from J; bases unmatched to any gene: 6. In DNA form, the CDR3 reads TGCGCCAGCAGCCCCTGGGACAGGGGGTTGGAGACCCAGTACTTC. This sequence encodes CASSPWDRGLETQYF.

The chain carries TRBV29-1 and TRBJ1-2; unclear D gene. Germline lookup yields CDR1 SQVTM and CDR2 ANQGSEA. The CDR3 is 10 amino acids. V was cut by 1 base and J by 6 bases, with 3 bases left in between. Here the CDR3 reads CSVEGNGYTF. The CDR3 nucleotides read TGCAGCGTTGAAGGGAATGGCTACACCTTC. The entire variable domain, with the rest obtained from reference TRBV29-1 and TRBJ1-2, is as follows: SAVISQKPSRDICQRGTSLTIQCQVDSQVTMMFWYRQQPGQSLTLIATANQGSEATYESGFVIDKFPISRPNLTFSTLTVSNMSPEDSSIYLCSVEGNGYTFGSGTRLTVV.

The V and J genes are TRBV3-1 (or the pseudogene TRBV3-2) and TRBJ1-1, with D possibly matching TRBD1 (6 bases). V was shortened by 4 bases and J by 7 bases, with 13 bases between the two germline ends. The CDR3 loop spans 13 amino acids. Germline CDR1 and CDR2: LGHDT and YNNKEL (reference sequence). The CDR3 is CASSPQGGDEAFF. The CDR3 DNA follows: TGTGCCAGCAGCCCACAGGGCGGAGATGAAGCTTTCTTT.

This clone has just one count. The chain carries TRBV6-6 and TRBJ2-5, with TRBD1 matching over 7 bases. The CDR3 has 14 amino acids. J was trimmed by 2 bases and V by 6 bases; bases with no gene match: 6. CDR1 and CDR2 from the germline V gene are MNHNY and SVGAGI (reference sequence). The CDR3 nucleotides are TGTGCCAGCAGCCCCGGGACAGTACAAGAGACCCAGTACTTC. Its protein product is CASSPGTVQETQYF.